What follows describes a single TCR beta chain. This sample was included in a study of blood T cell repertoires in COVID-19. Overall study context: The samples span acute and convalescent COVID-19 from the United States, Italy and Spain. The cDNA or gDNA used as material had been derived from T cells, B-cell-depleted T cells, or PBMCs.

The CDR3 totals 14 residues. The germline V gene has CDR1 MNHNY and CDR2 SVGAGI (reference sequence). Deletions cut 9 bases from V and 0 bases from J, with 11 bases between. In the original processing: Quantification of nucleated cells was approximated via reference gene primer amplification. Clones were read by immunoSEQ multiplex PCR, and TCRdb kept only the in-frame ones, dropping some. V and J calls and clone size are those listed in that table; D and trimming were worked out from the DNA. The sample carries 200,000 to 250,000 clones, roughly 80% recorded once. Sequencing input: peripheral blood. The chain employs TRBV6-6 and TRBJ2-2; tentative D call: TRBD1 (6 bases). This TCR was recovered from a woman aged 18-29 years with acute or convalescent COVID-19. The CDR3 DNA is TGTGCCAGTCAGACAGGCGCGAACACCGGGGAGCTGTTTTTT. Translating gives CASQTGANTGELFF.